The clone carrying this T cell receptor (beta chain) turned up a few times. V dropped 5 bases and J dropped 2 bases, with 10 bases sitting between them. The CDR3 loop spans 14 amino acids. Germline CDR1 MNHGY, CDR2 SAAAGT. This record comes from a study of T cells in localized non-small cell lung cancer. Assay: immunoSEQ multiplex PCR; the TCRdb copy retains only in-frame clones and omits some. This table has around 5,000 clones, more than 30% appearing once. This sequence was found in a male donor older than 55 with stage I lung adenocarcinoma. The chain carries TRBV6-8 and TRBJ1-3; D gene uncertain. Source: lung tumor tissue, taken before any cancer treatment. CDR3 coding DNA: TGTGCCAGCAGTGGTCCATACGCTGGAAACACCATATATTTT. Translating gives CASSGPYAGNTIYF.